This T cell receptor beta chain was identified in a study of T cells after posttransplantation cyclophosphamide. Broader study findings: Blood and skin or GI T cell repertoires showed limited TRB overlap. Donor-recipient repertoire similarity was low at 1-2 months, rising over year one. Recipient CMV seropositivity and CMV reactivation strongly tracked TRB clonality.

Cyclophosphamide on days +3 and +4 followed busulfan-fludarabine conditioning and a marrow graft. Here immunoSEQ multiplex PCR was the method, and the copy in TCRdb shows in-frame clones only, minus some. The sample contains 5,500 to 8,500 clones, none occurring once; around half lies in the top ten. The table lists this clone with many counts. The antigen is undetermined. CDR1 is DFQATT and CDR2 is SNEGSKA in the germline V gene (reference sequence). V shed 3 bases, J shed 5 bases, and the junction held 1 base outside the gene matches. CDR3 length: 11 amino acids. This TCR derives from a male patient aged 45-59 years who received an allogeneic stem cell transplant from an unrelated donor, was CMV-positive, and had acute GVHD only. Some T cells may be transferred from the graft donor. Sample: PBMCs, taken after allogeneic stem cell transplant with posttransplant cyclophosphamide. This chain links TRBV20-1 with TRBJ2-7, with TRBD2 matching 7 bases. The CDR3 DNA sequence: TGCAGTGCTAGGGGAGGGCACGAGCAGTACTTC. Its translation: CSARGGHEQYF.